This T cell receptor beta chain was found in a study of CD8 T cells in ankylosing spondylitis. TCRdb re-derived calls from the 5' RACE reads in MiXCR, one entry per CDR3 protein. The sample has about 540,000 distinct CDR3 sequences; 12% are singletons. General observations from the study: Blood from ankylosing spondylitis patients appeared to carry a characteristic roughly 8-variant TCR beta motif.

A few counts support this clonotype. The antigen is not known. The J segment lost 6 bases and the V segment lost 6 bases, leaving 7 bases of the junction unmatched. The CDR3 spans 15 residues. CDR1 is SNHLY and CDR2 is FYNNEI in the germline V gene. The chain has TRBV2 and TRBJ2-1; 11 bases line up with TRBD2. The sequenced material came from blood, either unsorted or a sorted T cell fraction (not recorded which). This TCR derives from a male donor with ankylosing spondylitis. The CDR3 sequence is CASRTGGLAANEQFF. In DNA form, the CDR3 reads TGTGCCAGCAGGACGGGGGGACTAGCGGCCAATGAGCAGTTCTTC.